This is a list of T cell receptor beta chains from one sample in a study of blood T cell repertoires in COVID-19. Clones were read by immunoSEQ multiplex PCR, and TCRdb kept only the in-frame ones, dropping some. The sample consists of about 170,000 clones, 85% of them appearing once. Material for sequencing was peripheral blood. The origin of the receptors is a woman aged 80 or over with COVID-19, enrolled during active disease. Both conserved end residues are part of each CDR3. The D gene is left open where the match is weak. The size field is filled for only some rows; it gives once, few, many or a size class.

abundance	len	j_gene	v_gene	d_gene	CDR3nt	CDR3aa
few	13	TRBJ1-6	TRBV28	.	TGTGCCAGCAGTCGGGACATTGGGTCACCCCTCCACTTT	CASSRDIGSPLHF
.	13	TRBJ1-2	TRBV28	TRBD1	TGTGCCAGCCGAGGGACAGGGCAAAGAGGCTACACCTTC	CASRGTGQRGYTF
.	13	TRBJ1-1	TRBV7-3	.	TGTGCCAGCAGCCGGGGGGCGAACACTGAAGCTTTCTTT	CASSRGANTEAFF
.	16	TRBJ2-2	TRBV4-1	TRBD2	TGCGCCAGCAGCCTCGGACTAGCCATCGGAACCGGGGAGCTGTTTTTT	CASSLGLAIGTGELFF
.	14	TRBJ2-5	TRBV12-5	.	TGTGCTAGTGGTTTGTTGCTGACAGGCGAGACCCAGTACTTC	CASGLLLTGETQYF
.	17	TRBJ2-2	TRBV5-4	TRBD2	TGTGCCAGCAGCTCCGGGACTAGCGGGAGGGCCGTCGGGGAGCTGTTTTTT	CASSSGTSGRAVGELFF
.	14	TRBJ2-5	TRBV5-8	.	TGTGCCAGCAGCAAGAGACAGGCCCCGGAGACCCAGTACTTC	CASSKRQAPETQYF
once	12	TRBJ1-1	TRBV19	.	TGTGCCAGTAGTATCGGTGGGGGGAAAGCTTTCTTT	CASSIGGGKAFF
.	14	TRBJ1-1	TRBV5-4	.	TGTTCCTGCCATCCGGGACTGACGAACACTGAAGCTTTCTTT	CSCHPGLTNTEAFF
.	17	TRBJ2-1	TRBV24-1	.	TGTGCCACCAGTGATTTGGATCTGACCACCGGAGGGAATGAGCAGTTCTTC	CATSDLDLTTGGNEQFF
.	13	TRBJ1-3	TRBV12-3/TRBV12-4	.	TGTGCCAGCAGTCGACTCTCTGGAAACACCATATATTTT	CASSRLSGNTIYF
.	15	TRBJ1-5	TRBV10-3	.	TGTGCCACCGACTCCGACGGGGGGTACAATCAGCCCCAGCATTTT	CATDSDGGYNQPQHF